The text below deals with one T cell receptor beta chain. The CDR3 consists of 14 residues. Germline CDR1 is LNHDA and CDR2 is SQIVND (reference sequence). V was shortened by 5 bases and J by 8 bases, with 16 bases between the two germline ends. The authors' processing: Amplifying reference gene primers gave estimates of nucleated cell counts. TCRdb keeps only in-frame clones here, not all; method: immunoSEQ multiplex PCR. V and J calls and clone size are those listed in that table; D and trimming were worked out from the DNA. This repertoire shows roughly 100,000 clones, approximately 84% found once; its top ten account for around 2.2%. These data belong to a study of blood T cell repertoires in COVID-19. Across the study: Acute and convalescent COVID-19 samples came from the United States, Italy and Spain. T cells, B-cell-depleted T cells, or PBMCs supplied cDNA or gDNA.

The material sequenced was peripheral blood. This TCR came from a human donor in a cohort sampled during active COVID-19. This rearrangement joins TRBV19 to TRBJ2-1, with D perhaps matching TRBD1 (6 bases). CDR3 nucleotide sequence: TGTGCCAGTAGTGTTAGCTGGACAGCCGATGAGCAGTTCTTC. It yields the protein CASSVSWTADEQFF. Combining the CDR3 with reference TRBV19 and TRBJ2-1 gives the whole variable domain DGGITQSPKYLFRKEGQNVTLSCEQNLNHDAMYWYRQDPGQGLRLIYYSQIVNDFQKGDIAEGYSVSREKKESFPLTVTSAQKNPTAFYLCASSVSWTADEQFFGPGTRLTVL.